This T cell receptor (beta chain) originates from a study of T-cell reconstitution after alpha-beta-depleted transplantation in children. A few counts support this clonotype. Its target is not known. Preparation of the TCRbeta library used unique molecular identifiers. TCRdb itself ran the PCR reads through MiXCR, one entry per CDR3 protein. The sample records 610,000 or so distinct CDR3 sequences, over 20% being singletons. Per the germline V gene, CDR1 is SGHRS and CDR2 is YFSETQ. V lost 5 bases and J 3 bases, leaving 23 bases between the germline ends. This CDR3 region has 17 residues. Whole-study results and caveats: After transplant, at about two months, alpha-beta T cells were reportedly derived from several hundred expanded graft clones. After transplant, high TCRbeta diversity at day 60 in some patients arose from surviving recipient T cells and thymic progenitors. After one year, T-cell counts and TCRbeta diversity mostly came from new T cells.

This clonotype was obtained from a boy younger than two with Wiskott-Aldrich syndrome, due to receive a stem cell transplant. The rearrangement joins TRBV5-1 to TRBJ1-1, with a possible D match to TRBD1 (6 bases). The sequencing used PBMCs, collected before TCRalphabeta/CD19-depleted stem cell transplant. The CDR3 loop is CASRVGAAMLFDTEAFF. The CDR3 region has the DNA TGCGCCAGCAGAGTGGGGGCGGCCATGCTCTTCGACACTGAAGCTTTCTTT.